This T cell receptor beta chain was identified in a study of T cell responses to AZD1222 COVID-19 vaccine. Study-level findings and limits: When two AZD1222 doses had been given, Spike-specific TCR breadth and depth rose. Donors in the cohort were predominantly white British and more often female, and clonal diversity was possibly underestimated.

Pooling of second doses given at about 4 or about 12 weeks was done. Regarding this clone: The antigen is undetermined.

Generated by immunoSEQ multiplex PCR, the TCRdb table keeps only in-frame clones and is missing some. The data contain 150,000 or so clones, roughly nine tenths of them singletons. The V gene lost 3 bases and the J gene lost 6 bases, with 11 bases spanning the gap. Germline values: CDR1 MDHEN, CDR2 SYDVKM. CDR3 size: 14 residues. This TCR derives from an adult who received the AZD1222 COVID-19 vaccine. The chain has TRBV28 and TRBJ2-2; D is uncertain. This specimen consisted of peripheral blood, obtained 28 days after the second AZD1222 dose. The CDR3 protein is CASSLEVSAGELFF. DNA of the CDR3: TGTGCCAGCAGTTTGGAAGTTTCCGCCGGGGAGCTGTTTTTT.